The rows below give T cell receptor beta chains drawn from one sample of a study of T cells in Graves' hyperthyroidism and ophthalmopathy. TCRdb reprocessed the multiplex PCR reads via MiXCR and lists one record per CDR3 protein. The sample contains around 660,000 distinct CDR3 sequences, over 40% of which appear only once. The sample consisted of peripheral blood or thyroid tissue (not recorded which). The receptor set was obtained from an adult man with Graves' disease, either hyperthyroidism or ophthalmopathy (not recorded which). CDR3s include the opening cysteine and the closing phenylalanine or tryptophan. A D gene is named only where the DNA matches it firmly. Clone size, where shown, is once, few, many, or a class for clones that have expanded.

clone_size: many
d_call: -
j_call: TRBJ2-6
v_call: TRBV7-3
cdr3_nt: TGTGCCAGCAGCTTAACCTCCCGGGGGCCGCCTGGGGCCAACGTCCTGACTTTC
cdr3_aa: CASSLTSRGPPGANVLTF

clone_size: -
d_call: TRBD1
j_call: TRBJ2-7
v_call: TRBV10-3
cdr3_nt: TGTGCCATCAGTTCCACGAGGGGGCAGCTCGAGCAGTACTTC
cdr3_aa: CAISSTRGQLEQYF

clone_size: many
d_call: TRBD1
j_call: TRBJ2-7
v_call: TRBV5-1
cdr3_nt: TGCGCCAGCGAGATCGGCGGGACAGGGGCGCACGAGCAGTACTTC
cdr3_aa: CASEIGGTGAHEQYF

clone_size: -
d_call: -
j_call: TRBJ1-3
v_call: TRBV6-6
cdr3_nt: TGTGCCAGCAGTTCAAGGGATACTGGAAACACCATATATTTT
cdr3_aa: CASSSRDTGNTIYF

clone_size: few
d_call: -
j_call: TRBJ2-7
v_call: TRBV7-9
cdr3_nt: TGTGCCAGCAGCTTAGCGCTTGCTAGCGATTACCCCTACGAGCAGTACTTC
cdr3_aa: CASSLALASDYPYEQYF

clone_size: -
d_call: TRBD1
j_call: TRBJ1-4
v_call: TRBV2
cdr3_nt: TGTGCCAGCAGCTTAGCAGACAGGGGTGAGGAAAAACTGTTTTTT
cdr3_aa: CASSLADRGEEKLFF

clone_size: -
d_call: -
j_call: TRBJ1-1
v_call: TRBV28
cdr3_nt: TGTGCCACTGTGACAGGTACCAAGAACGCTGAAGCTTTCTTT
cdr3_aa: CATVTGTKNAEAFF

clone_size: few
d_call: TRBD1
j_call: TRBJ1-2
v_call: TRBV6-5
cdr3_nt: TGTGCCAGCAGTCCTAAGGACAGGTTCTATGGCTACACCTTC
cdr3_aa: CASSPKDRFYGYTF

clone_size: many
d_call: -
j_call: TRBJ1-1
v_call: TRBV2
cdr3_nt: TGTGCCAGCAGTGCGAGCCAGAACACTGAAGCTTTCTTT
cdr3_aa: CASSASQNTEAFF

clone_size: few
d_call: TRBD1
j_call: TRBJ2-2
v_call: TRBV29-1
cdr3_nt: TGCAGCGTGGACAGGCCAAACACCGGGGAGCTGTTTTTT
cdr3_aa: CSVDRPNTGELFF

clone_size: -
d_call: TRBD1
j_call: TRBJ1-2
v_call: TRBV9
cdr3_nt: TGTGCCAGCAGCGGCCGGGACAGGGTTTATGGCTACACCTTC
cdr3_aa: CASSGRDRVYGYTF

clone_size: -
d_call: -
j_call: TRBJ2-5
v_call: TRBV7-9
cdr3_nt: TGTGCCAGCAGCTTGGCCAGCTTAGAGACCCAGTACTTC
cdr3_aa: CASSLASLETQYF

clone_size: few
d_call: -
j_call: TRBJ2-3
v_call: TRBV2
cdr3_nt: TGTGCCAGCACGTTACTTTTCGGAGGCACAGATACGCAGTATTTT
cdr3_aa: CASTLLFGGTDTQYF

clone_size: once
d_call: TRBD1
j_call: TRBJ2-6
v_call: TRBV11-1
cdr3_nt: TGTGCCAGCAGCCAGGGGGCGGCGGGGGCCAACGTCCTGACTTTC
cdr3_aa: CASSQGAAGANVLTF

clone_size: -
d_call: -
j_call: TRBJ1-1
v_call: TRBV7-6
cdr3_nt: TGTGCCAGCAGCCCAGACCAAACAGGGAACACTGAAGCTTTCTTT
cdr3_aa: CASSPDQTGNTEAFF

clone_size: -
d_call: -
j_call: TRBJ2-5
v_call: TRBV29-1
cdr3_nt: TGCAGCCAACCGGGCTCGGAGACCCAGTACTTC
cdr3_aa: CSQPGSETQYF

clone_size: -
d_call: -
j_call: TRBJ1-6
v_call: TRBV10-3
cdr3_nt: TGTGCCAGCAGTGCTAGCGGGAGGGTTGGGTCACCCCTCCACTTT
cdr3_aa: CASSASGRVGSPLHF

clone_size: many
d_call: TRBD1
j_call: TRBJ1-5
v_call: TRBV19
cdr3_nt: TGTGCCAGTAGTATGACAGGGGGCGAGGGGACGACCCAGCATTTT
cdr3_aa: CASSMTGGEGTTQHF